Below, 21 T cell receptor beta chains from the same sample are listed, as sequenced in a study of shared clonotypes between healthy human individuals. The protocol was immunoSEQ multiplex PCR, while the TCRdb copy is restricted to in-frame clones and leaves out a portion. The data show approximately 2,300,000 clones, with 92% seen just once and about 0.41% held by the top ten. Source material: naive CD4+ T cells from PBMCs. Subset described: CD45RA+ positively selected. Receptor source: a man younger than 30 in good health. Some clones in this sample may be carry-over from other donors' samples.

The rearrangement uses TRBV4-2 and TRBJ1-2, with 7 bases identical to TRBD1. V gave up 1 base and J gave up 6 bases; unmatched junction bases: 8. This CDR3 is built from 15 residues. CDR1 and CDR2 from the germline V gene are LGHNA and YNFKEQ. CDR3 in amino acids: CASSQATGTEDGYTF. The CDR3 DNA follows: TGTGCCAGCAGCCAAGCTACCGGGACAGAAGATGGCTACACCTTC.

DNA for the CDR3: TGTGCCAGCAGCGTGGGGGGGAAGCATATTTCGGATACGCAGTATTTT. It yields the protein CASSVGGKHISDTQYF. V and J are TRBV9 and TRBJ2-3; the match to TRBD2 covers 7 bases. The length of the CDR3 is 16 residues. CDR1 is SGDLS, CDR2 YYNGEE, per germline. The V gene end was trimmed by 2 bases and the J gene end by 6 bases; junction bases not matched to a gene: 12. Variable domain in full (rest from reference TRBV9 and TRBJ2-3): DSGVTQTPKHLITATGQRVTLRCSPRSGDLSVYWYQQSLDQGLQFLIQYYNGEERAKGNILERFSAQQFPDLHSELNLSSLELGDSALYFCASSVGGKHISDTQYFGPGTRLTVL.

The chain employs TRBV7-3 and TRBJ2-6; D gene unclear. Per the germline V gene, CDR1 is SGHTA and CDR2 is FQGTGA. Trimming removed 5 bases from V and 1 base from J, with 6 bases in between. The CDR3 runs 14 residues. The CDR3 DNA is TGTGCCAGCAGCCCCATTTCTGGGGCCAACGTCCTGACTTTC. It codes for CASSPISGANVLTF.

Of note for this clone: This specimen includes other DNA sequences encoding the same CDR3. The chain links TRBV5-1 to TRBJ2-3; D unresolved. Germline CDR1 is SGHRS and CDR2 is YFSETQ. Trimming shortened V by 1 base and J by 4 bases, and 4 bases separated the two germline ends. The CDR3 extends over 12 amino acids. The CDR3 nucleotides are TGCGCCAGCAGCTTGAGCGCAGATACGCAGTATTTT. It specifies CASSLSADTQYF.

The CDR3 DNA is TGTGCCAGCAGCGTGACTAGCGGGAGGCCGTCTTCGGTTGGGGCCAACGTCCTGACTTTC. Its translation is CASSVTSGRPSSVGANVLTF. The chain joins TRBV9 to TRBJ2-6; TRBD2 matches at 13 bases. Germline CDR1 is SGDLS and CDR2 is YYNGEE. This CDR3 has 20 amino acids. After removal of 2 bases from V and 3 bases from J, the junction contained 11 bases not matched to a gene.

V usage is TRBV5-8 and J usage is TRBJ2-1; 15 bases match TRBD2. CDR3 length: 15 amino acids. The trim removed 4 bases at V and 7 bases at J, leaving 3 bases unmatched. Germline lookup yields CDR1 SGHTS and CDR2 YDEGEE. DNA for the CDR3: TGTGCCAGCAGCCCGGGACTAGCGGGAGGTAATGAGCAGTTCTTC. Translation: CASSPGLAGGNEQFF.

V is TRBV28 and J is TRBJ1-2; D unclear. The CDR3 has 15 amino acids. V was trimmed by 5 bases and J by 4 bases, leaving 17 bases between them. Germline V lookup: CDR1 MDHEN, CDR2 SYDVKM. The CDR3: CASSPPPGRGYGYTF. In nucleotides, the CDR3 is TGTGCCAGCAGTCCCCCCCCCGGACGGGGCTATGGCTACACCTTC.

The chain links TRBV11-1 to TRBJ2-5; TRBD2 agrees at 9 bases. CDR3 length: 15 residues. Germline V gene data show CDR1 as SGHAT and CDR2 as FQDESV (reference sequence). The V gene end was trimmed by 5 bases and the J gene end by 11 bases; junction bases not matched to a gene: 15. CDR3 protein: CASSRTGTSRFEQYF. The CDR3 nucleotides are TGTGCCAGCAGCCGTACTGGGACTAGCCGATTTGAGCAGTACTTC.

The chain employs TRBV28 and TRBJ2-2; D assignment may be TRBD1 or TRBD2 (6 bases each). The CDR3 consists of 15 residues. Germline V gene data show CDR1 as MDHEN and CDR2 as SYDVKM. V was trimmed by 10 bases and J by 8 bases, leaving 23 bases between them. CDR3 region: CATLGTGRFGGELFF. CDR3 bases: TGTGCCACACTGGGAACAGGGAGGTTCGGTGGGGAGCTGTTTTTT.

J is TRBJ2-1 and V is TRBV2; 14 bases match TRBD2. The CDR3 extends over 16 amino acids. With 8 bases clipped from V and 9 bases from J, the junction kept 12 bases outside the gene matches. Germline V gene lookup returns CDR1 SNHLY and CDR2 FYNNEI. CDR3 loop: CASGTSGSGWLSEQFF. The CDR3 DNA reads as TGTGCCAGCGGGACTAGCGGGAGTGGTTGGCTCAGTGAGCAGTTCTTC.

CDR3 bases: TGTGCCAGCAGCCAAAGCCTTCCCGTTGGCAGGGGGAACTACGAGCAGTACTTC. Its translation is CASSQSLPVGRGNYEQYF. This sequence joins TRBV14 and TRBJ2-7; 7 nucleotides line up with TRBD1. Germline V gives CDR1 SGHDN, CDR2 FVKESK. After removal of 2 bases from V and 3 bases from J, the junction contained 16 bases not matched to a gene. The CDR3 runs to 18 residues.

The rearrangement joins TRBV6-6 to TRBJ1-1; weak D call: TRBD1 (5 bases). Trimming removed 6 bases at V and 4 bases at J, with 9 bases between. The CDR3 length is 12 residues. Germline V gene lookup returns CDR1 MNHNY and CDR2 SVGAGI (reference sequence). This chain's CDR3 is CASSEGTTEAFF. In DNA, the CDR3 is TGTGCCAGCAGCGAAGGGACCACTGAAGCTTTCTTT.

This chain connects TRBV28 to TRBJ1-2; perhaps TRBD1 as D (5 bases). Trimming cost V 3 bases and J 4 bases, with 9 bases left between them. The germline gives CDR1 MDHEN, CDR2 SYDVKM. This CDR3 has 13 amino acids. CDR3 protein: CASSFTGVYGYTF. The CDR3 nucleotides are TGTGCCAGCAGTTTTACAGGCGTCTATGGCTACACCTTC.

This chain links TRBV28 with TRBJ2-5; D tentatively fits TRBD1 or TRBD2 (7 bases each). This CDR3 spans 15 amino acids. Germline V lookup: CDR1 MDHEN, CDR2 SYDVKM. The V and J ends lost 8 bases and 3 bases respectively, with 19 bases between them. CDR3 in DNA: TGTGCCAGCGGCGGGAGTCAGGGGGAAAAAGAGACCCAGTACTTC. Translated, it gives CASGGSQGEKETQYF.

This rearrangement joins TRBV4-2 to TRBJ2-3; the D gene could be TRBD1 or TRBD2 (5 bases each). Trimming shortened V by 1 base and J by 4 bases, and 15 bases separated the two germline ends. CDR1 and CDR2 (germline): LGHNA, YNFKEQ. This CDR3 has 16 residues. CDR3 region: CASSQVGTSPPDTQYF. Written as DNA, the CDR3 is TGTGCCAGCAGCCAAGTCGGGACCAGCCCCCCAGATACGCAGTATTTT.

This clone was detected once. V is TRBV5-6 and J is TRBJ1-5; no definite D call. Germline values: CDR1 SGHDT, CDR2 YYEEEE. The CDR3 sequence is 14 residues long. Trimming took 0 bases from V and 9 from J, leaving 13 bases between them. The CDR3 bases are TGTGCCAGCAGCTTGGGAGTGGGCGGTTGGCCCCAGCATTTT. Translation gives CASSLGVGGWPQHF.

This clone appeared once. The chain uses TRBV9 and TRBJ2-5; 9 nucleotides agree with TRBD1. Germline V CDR1 and CDR2: SGDLS, YYNGEE. The CDR3 runs 15 residues. The ends lost 8 bases at V and 4 bases at J; junction bases unmatched: 12. The chain's CDR3 is CASAPGTGRSETQYF. The CDR3 DNA is TGTGCCAGTGCCCCCGGGACAGGGAGGTCAGAGACCCAGTACTTC.

The chain employs TRBV29-1 and TRBJ2-3; TRBD2 aligns across 7 bases. The CDR3 totals 12 residues. V trimming: 7 bases; J trimming: 2 bases; junction bases outside the gene matches: 3. CDR1 and CDR2 from the germline V gene are SQVTM and ANQGSEA. The chain's CDR3 is CSARDYTDTQYF. In DNA form, the CDR3 reads TGCAGCGCGCGGGACTACACAGATACGCAGTATTTT.

V and J are TRBV28 and TRBJ2-7; 12 nucleotides agree with TRBD1. J was trimmed by 4 bases and V by 6 bases; bases with no gene match: 10. The germline V gene has CDR1 MDHEN and CDR2 SYDVKM. CDR3 length: 16 residues. CDR3 in amino acids: CASSRLGTGGRYEQYF. Here the CDR3 DNA reads TGTGCCAGCAGCCGCCTTGGGACAGGGGGCAGGTACGAGCAGTACTTC. Filled out from reference TRBV28 and TRBJ2-7, the complete variable domain reads DVKVTQSSRYLVKRTGEKVFLECVQDMDHENMFWYRQDPGLGLRLIYFSYDVKMKEKGDIPEGYSVSREKKERFSLILESASTNQTSMYLCASSRLGTGGRYEQYFGPGTRLTVT.

This clone was found once. The chain joins TRBV5-1 to TRBJ1-2; 9 bases line up with TRBD1. CDR3 length: 18 residues. CDR1 and CDR2 (germline): SGHRS, YFSETQ. The ends lost 0 bases at V and 0 bases at J; junction bases unmatched: 9. The chain's CDR3 is CASSLEPGTGLSNYGYTF. The CDR3, as DNA: TGCGCCAGCAGCTTGGAACCCGGGACAGGGCTCTCTAACTATGGCTACACCTTC.

The chain employs TRBV7-2 and TRBJ1-2; D unclear. The CDR3 covers 13 residues. Per germline, CDR1 SGHTA and CDR2 FQGNSA. V was pared by 2 bases and J by 4 bases, with 8 bases between. The CDR3 is CASSLLGVYGYTF. The DNA of the CDR3 is TGTGCCAGCAGCTTATTGGGAGTCTATGGCTACACCTTC.